Following are 28 T cell receptor beta chains from one sample sequenced in a study of response to subunit inactivated influenza vaccine. TCRdb reanalysed the RT-PCR reads using MiXCR and keeps one entry per CDR3 protein. The top ten hold under 13% of the sample, which has roughly 780,000 distinct CDR3 sequences, less than 20% seen once. The source material was PBMCs from blood, sampled roughly 5 days after vaccination. These receptors were collected from a man over 45 who received an inactivated influenza vaccine.

This clonotype has just a few counts. The genes are TRBV24-1 and TRBJ1-5; tentative D call: TRBD1 (6 bases). Trimming took off 6 bases at V and 7 bases at J, with 15 bases between the two ends. Germline loops: CDR1 KGHDR, CDR2 SFDVKD. This CDR3 spans 14 amino acids. Here the CDR3 DNA reads TGTGCCACCAGTTCTGGGGGCTTGGGGCAGCCCCAGCATTTT. Translation gives CATSSGGLGQPQHF.

This clonotype was found a few times. The chain couples TRBV29-1 to TRBJ1-1; D gene uncertain. Looked up from germline, CDR1 is SQVTM and CDR2 is ANQGSEA. Trimming shortened V by 0 bases and J by 10 bases, and 9 bases separated the two germline ends. This CDR3 contains 11 residues. CDR3 DNA: TGCAGCGTTGAAGAAGGAGTGGGAGCTTTCTTT. Its translation: CSVEEGVGAFF.

This clonotype was picked up a small number of times. The chain has TRBV6-2 or TRBV6-3 and TRBJ2-3, with 8 bases matching TRBD2. Germline CDR1 is MNHEY and CDR2 is SVGEGT. This CDR3 spans 14 amino acids. The junction had 5 bases not matched to a gene; V was cut back by 4 bases and J by 5 bases. In nucleotides, the CDR3 is TGTGCCAGCAGTTCCATAGCGGGAATAGATACGCAGTATTTT. Amino acid sequence: CASSSIAGIDTQYF.

The chain recombines TRBV4-1 with TRBJ2-5; D is uncertain. CDR1 MGHRA and CDR2 YSYEKL come from the germline V gene. The CDR3 extends over 15 amino acids. Trimming shortened V by 3 bases and J by 1 base, and 12 bases separated the two germline ends. Here the CDR3 reads CASSHPGRTQETQYF. The CDR3 nucleotides are TGCGCCAGCAGCCATCCTGGACGGACCCAAGAGACCCAGTACTTC.

This clonotype was picked up a small number of times. The V gene is TRBV6-5, the J gene TRBJ2-7, with D perhaps TRBD2 (6 bases). V lost 2 bases to trimming and J lost 5 bases, with 13 bases between them. Germline V gene lookup returns CDR1 MNHEY and CDR2 SVGAGI. This CDR3 has 14 residues. This CDR3 is CASSYRRESHEQYF. CDR3 in DNA: TGTGCCAGCAGTTACAGGAGGGAGTCCCACGAGCAGTACTTC.

The chain couples TRBV5-1 to TRBJ2-7; the D is unclear. The CDR3 covers 15 residues. The germline V and J ends were trimmed by 0 bases and 2 bases, with 12 bases remaining between them. The V gene's germline CDR1 is SGHRS and CDR2 YFSETQ. The CDR3 sequence is CASSLGAVGTYEQYF. For the CDR3, the DNA is TGCGCCAGCAGCTTGGGGGCGGTGGGGACCTACGAGCAGTACTTC.

The chain couples TRBV5-6 to TRBJ1-1, with D possibly being TRBD1 (6 bases). CDR1 is SGHDT and CDR2 is YYEEEE in the germline V gene. The germline V and J ends were trimmed by 0 bases and 5 bases, with 14 bases remaining between them. The CDR3 length is 15 residues. CDR3 amino acids: CASSLEGRGRTEAFF. DNA of the CDR3: TGTGCCAGCAGCTTGGAAGGCAGGGGAAGGACTGAAGCTTTCTTT.

Only a few counts were recorded for this clonotype. The rearrangement links TRBV5-1 to TRBJ1-1; D uncertain. The CDR3 totals 15 residues. The germline V gene has CDR1 SGHRS and CDR2 YFSETQ. V was cut by 4 bases and J by 1 base, with 14 bases left in between. The CDR3 spells CASSRPGGPNTEAFF. The CDR3 coding sequence is TGCGCCAGCAGCCGCCCTGGCGGCCCGAACACTGAAGCTTTCTTT.

The V and J genes are TRBV5-1 and TRBJ2-6, with unresolved D. Trimming pared 0 bases from V and 0 bases from J, leaving 10 bases between. Germline CDR1 reads SGHRS; CDR2 reads YFSETQ. The CDR3 consists of 17 residues. In DNA form, the CDR3 reads TGCGCCAGCAGCTTGGCCCAGGTGTTCTCTGGGGCCAACGTCCTGACTTTC. Residues: CASSLAQVFSGANVLTF.

J is TRBJ2-7 and V is TRBV5-5; tentatively, D is TRBD1 or TRBD2 (5 bases each). CDR3 size: 14 residues. V was trimmed by 5 bases and J by 3 bases, leaving 15 bases between them. Germline V gene sequence: CDR1 SGHKS, CDR2 YYEKEE (reference sequence). CDR3 protein: CASRRPGRNYEQYF. The DNA of the CDR3 is TGTGCCAGCAGAAGACCGGGACGGAACTACGAGCAGTACTTC.

This clonotype was counted between two and nine times. The V and J genes are TRBV20-1 and TRBJ1-5; TRBD1 matches 12 bases. The CDR3 is 17 amino acids. CDR1 DFQATT and CDR2 SNEGSKA come from the germline V gene (reference sequence). V shed 6 bases and J 2 bases; nucleotides not matched to a gene: 11. The CDR3 loop reads CSANGGQGALGNQPQHF. The CDR3 coding sequence is TGCAGTGCCAACGGGGGACAGGGGGCACTAGGCAATCAGCCCCAGCATTTT.

This clonotype was counted only a few times. The chain recombines TRBV4-1 with TRBJ2-1; maybe TRBD2 (6 bases). The length of the CDR3 is 14 residues. Germline CDR1 reads MGHRA; CDR2 reads YSYEKL. V gave up 1 base and J gave up 2 bases, with 6 bases separating them. The CDR3 loop reads CASSQAGAYNEQFF. The CDR3, as DNA: TGCGCCAGCAGCCAAGCGGGGGCCTACAATGAGCAGTTCTTC.

This clonotype was picked up a small number of times. V and J are TRBV20-1 and TRBJ1-5, with TRBD1 matching 10 bases. CDR3 size: 14 residues. Germline V lookup: CDR1 DFQATT, CDR2 SNEGSKA (reference sequence). V shed 6 bases, J shed 5 bases, and the junction held 7 bases outside the gene matches. DNA of the CDR3: TGCAGTGCGCCGGGACAGGGGTTTGATCAGCCCCAGCATTTT. This gives the protein CSAPGQGFDQPQHF.

J is TRBJ1-2 and V is TRBV10-1; unclear D gene. Germline CDR1 is WNHNN and CDR2 is SYGVQD (reference sequence). V was shortened by 3 bases and J by 2 bases, with 10 bases between the two germline ends. This CDR3 has 14 residues. The CDR3 coding sequence is TGCGCCAGCAGTGAAGACGGACGGAACTATGGCTACACCTTC. Translated, it gives CASSEDGRNYGYTF.

The rearrangement uses TRBV28 and TRBJ2-1; 9 nucleotides align to TRBD2. The germline V gene encodes CDR1 MDHEN and CDR2 SYDVKM. J lost 8 bases, V lost 2 bases, and 7 bases had no gene match. The CDR3 has 15 amino acids. Written as DNA, the CDR3 is TGTGCCAGCAGTTTACAAGCGGGAGGAAGGCATGAGCAGTTCTTC. It specifies CASSLQAGGRHEQFF.

This clonotype was seen just once. In DNA, the CDR3 is TGTGCCTGGAGCGGGACAACTACTGGGAATGAGCAGTTCTTC. Translated, it gives CAWSGTTTGNEQFF. The J gene is TRBJ2-1, the V gene TRBV30; D might be TRBD1 (6 bases). The V end was cut by 3 bases, the J end by 7 bases, with 16 bases between. The CDR3 consists of 14 residues. The germline gives CDR1 GTSNPN, CDR2 SVGIG (reference sequence).

Ten or more counts support this clonotype. This chain links TRBV12-3 or TRBV12-4 with TRBJ1-6; D is undetermined. CDR3 size: 14 residues. The ends were cut back, 5 bases at V and 9 bases at J, with 14 bases in the middle. This CDR3 reads CASSPRIPGSPLHF. The CDR3 DNA reads as TGTGCCAGCAGTCCCCGTATCCCGGGTTCACCCCTCCACTTT.

The rearrangement joins TRBV20-1 to TRBJ2-3; D might be TRBD2 (6 bases). The germline gives CDR1 DFQATT, CDR2 SNEGSKA (reference sequence). CDR3 size: 15 residues. The V gene lost 1 base and the J gene lost 2 bases, with 13 bases spanning the gap. The CDR3 bases are TGCAGTGCTAGAGCGACCGCGGGATCCACAGATACGCAGTATTTT. Protein product: CSARATAGSTDTQYF.

J is TRBJ2-7 and V is TRBV7-6; D is perhaps TRBD2 (6 bases). The germline V gene encodes CDR1 SGHVS and CDR2 FNYEAQ. V lost 5 bases and J 0 bases, leaving 14 bases between the germline ends. This CDR3 has 15 residues. CDR3 loop: CASSPAAGSSYEQYF. CDR3 bases: TGTGCCAGCAGCCCTGCGGCGGGAAGCTCCTACGAGCAGTACTTC. The full variable domain, rest sourced from reference TRBV7-6 and TRBJ2-7, is GAGVSQSPRYKVTKRGQDVALRCDPISGHVSLYWYRQALGQGPEFLTYFNYEAQQDKSGLPNDRFSAERPEGSISTLTIQRTEQRDSAMYRCASSPAAGSSYEQYFGPGTRLTVT.

This clonotype came up many times. The genes are TRBV28 and TRBJ2-7; possible D gene TRBD2, 6 bases. Trimming pared 7 bases from V and 4 bases from J, leaving 17 bases between. Germline CDR1 is MDHEN and CDR2 is SYDVKM. The CDR3 consists of 14 residues. The CDR3 nucleotides read TGTGCCAGCAACGTACCGGGACTTTCATACGAGCAGTACTTC. The encoded protein is CASNVPGLSYEQYF.

This clonotype was recorded a few times. The genes are TRBV7-8 and TRBJ1-3, with D possibly TRBD1 on 6 matching bases. V lost 4 bases to trimming and J lost 4 bases, with 11 bases between them. Germline V gene sequence: CDR1 SGHVS, CDR2 FQNEAQ. CDR3 length: 14 residues. The CDR3 loop reads CASSSPGQGNTIYF. The DNA of the CDR3 is TGTGCCAGCAGCTCTCCGGGACAAGGAAACACCATATATTTT.

This clonotype was detected a few times. The J gene is TRBJ2-3, the V gene TRBV10-1; 9 positions agree with TRBD1. The CDR3 runs to 16 residues. Germline loops: CDR1 WNHNN, CDR2 SYGVQD (reference sequence). With 5 bases clipped from V and 5 bases from J, the junction kept 11 bases outside the gene matches. The CDR3 nucleotides read TGCGCCAGCAGTTTACCCGGGACAGGGAGAGGAGATACGCAGTATTTT. Translation gives CASSLPGTGRGDTQYF.

This clonotype was seen a few times. The chain recombines TRBV6-5 with TRBJ1-1; D not resolved. The V gene's germline CDR1 is MNHEY and CDR2 SVGAGI. This CDR3 is 15 amino acids long. Deletions cut 0 bases from V and 1 base from J, with 9 bases between. CDR3: CASSYSRAGNTEAFF. The DNA of the CDR3 is TGTGCCAGCAGTTACTCGAGGGCGGGGAACACTGAAGCTTTCTTT.

This clonotype came up a few times. V usage is TRBV6-2 or TRBV6-3 and J usage is TRBJ1-2; D call uncertain. There are 12 residues in the CDR3. Germline CDR1 is MNHEY and CDR2 is SVGEGT. Trimming shortened V by 0 bases and J by 8 bases, and 7 bases separated the two germline ends. CDR3 in DNA: TGTGCCAGCAGTTACTCGATTTACGGCTACACCTTC. The encoded protein is CASSYSIYGYTF.

V is TRBV15 and J is TRBJ2-7, with 9 bases that match TRBD1. The germline V gene has CDR1 LNHNV and CDR2 YYDKDF (reference sequence). This CDR3 has 16 amino acids. V lost 0 bases and J lost 6; bases outside the gene matches: 9. The CDR3 nucleotides are TGTGCCACCAGCAGAGATCTCGGGACAGGGTTTCTCGAGCAGTACTTC. This codes for CATSRDLGTGFLEQYF.

This clonotype was observed a handful of times. This sequence joins TRBV5-1 and TRBJ2-1; the D is unclear. CDR1 and CDR2 from the germline V gene are SGHRS and YFSETQ. The CDR3 has 12 amino acids. V was clipped by 4 bases and J by 5 bases, with 7 bases between them. In DNA form, the CDR3 reads TGCGCCAGCAGCAGTCAGAACAATGAGCAGTTCTTC. Its protein is CASSSQNNEQFF. The whole variable domain, remainder taken from reference TRBV5-1 and TRBJ2-1, is KAGVTQTPRYLIKTRGQQVTLSCSPISGHRSVSWYQQTPGQGLQFLFEYFSETQRNKGNFPGRFSGRQFSNSRSEMNVSTLELGDSALYLCASSSQNNEQFFGPGTRLTVL.

A few counts support this clonotype. This sequence joins TRBV6-1 and TRBJ1-2; tentatively, D is TRBD1 (5 bases). Germline values: CDR1 MNHNS, CDR2 SASEGT. Trimming removed 5 bases from V and 3 bases from J, with 16 bases in between. This CDR3 is built from 15 residues. The CDR3 loop reads CASSPGGAVDYGYTF. The DNA for the CDR3 is TGTGCCAGCAGTCCAGGTGGGGCCGTGGACTATGGCTACACCTTC.

The V call is TRBV12-3 or TRBV12-4, the J call TRBJ2-1, with a possible D match to TRBD2 (7 bases). Trimming pared 2 bases from V and 5 bases from J, leaving 19 bases between. CDR3 length: 17 amino acids. CDR3 bases: TGTGCCAGCAGTTTAATTCGCGGCGGGGGCCCAAACAATGAGCAGTTCTTC. Translated, it gives CASSLIRGGGPNNEQFF.